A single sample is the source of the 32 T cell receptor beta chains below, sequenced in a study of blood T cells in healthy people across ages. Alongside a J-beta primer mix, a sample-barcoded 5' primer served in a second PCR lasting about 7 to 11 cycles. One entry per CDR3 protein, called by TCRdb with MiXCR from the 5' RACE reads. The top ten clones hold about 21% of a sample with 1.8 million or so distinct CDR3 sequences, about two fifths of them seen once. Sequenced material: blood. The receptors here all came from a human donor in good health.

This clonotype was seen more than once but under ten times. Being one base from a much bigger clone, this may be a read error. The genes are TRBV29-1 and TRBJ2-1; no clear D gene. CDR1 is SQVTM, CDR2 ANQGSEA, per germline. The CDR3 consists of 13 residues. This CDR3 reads CSVGMGSYDEQFF. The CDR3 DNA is TGCAGCGTGGGGATGGGCTCCTACGATGAGCAGTTCTTC.

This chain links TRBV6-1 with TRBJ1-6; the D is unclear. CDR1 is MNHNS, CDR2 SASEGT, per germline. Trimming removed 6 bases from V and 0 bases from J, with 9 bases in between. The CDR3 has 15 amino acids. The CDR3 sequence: CASRGGISYNSPLHF. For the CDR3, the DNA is TGTGCCAGCAGGGGAGGGATCTCCTATAATTCACCCCTCCACTTT.

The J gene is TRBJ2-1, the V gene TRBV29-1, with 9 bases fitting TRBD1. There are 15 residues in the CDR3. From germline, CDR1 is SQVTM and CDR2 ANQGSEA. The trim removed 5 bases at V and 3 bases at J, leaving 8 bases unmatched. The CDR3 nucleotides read TGCAGCGTTTTCCCGCCGGGACAGGGCTACAATGAGCAGTTCTTC. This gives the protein CSVFPPGQGYNEQFF.

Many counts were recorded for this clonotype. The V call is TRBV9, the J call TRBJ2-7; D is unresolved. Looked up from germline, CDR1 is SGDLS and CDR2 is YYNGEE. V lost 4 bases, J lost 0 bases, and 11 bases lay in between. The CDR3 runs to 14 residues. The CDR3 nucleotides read TGTGCCAGCAGCCCCGGAGTTGGCTCCTACGAGCAGTACTTC. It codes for CASSPGVGSYEQYF.

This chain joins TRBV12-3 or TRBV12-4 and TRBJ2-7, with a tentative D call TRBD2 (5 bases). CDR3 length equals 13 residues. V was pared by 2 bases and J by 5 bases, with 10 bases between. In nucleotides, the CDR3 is TGTGCCAGCAGTTTACATGGGGAGAACGAGCAGTACTTC. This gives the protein CASSLHGENEQYF.

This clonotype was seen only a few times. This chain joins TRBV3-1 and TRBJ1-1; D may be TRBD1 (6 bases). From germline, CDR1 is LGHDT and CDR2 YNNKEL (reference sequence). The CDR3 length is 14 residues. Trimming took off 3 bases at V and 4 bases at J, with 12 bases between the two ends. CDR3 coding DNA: TGTGCCAGCAGCCAGGTACAGGGAATCACTGAAGCTTTCTTT. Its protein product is CASSQVQGITEAFF.

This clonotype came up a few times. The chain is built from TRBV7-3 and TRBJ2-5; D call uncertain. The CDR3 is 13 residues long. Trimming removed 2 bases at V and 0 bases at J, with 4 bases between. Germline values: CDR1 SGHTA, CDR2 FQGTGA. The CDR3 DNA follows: TGTGCCAGCAGCTTATTCAACCAAGAGACCCAGTACTTC. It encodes CASSLFNQETQYF.

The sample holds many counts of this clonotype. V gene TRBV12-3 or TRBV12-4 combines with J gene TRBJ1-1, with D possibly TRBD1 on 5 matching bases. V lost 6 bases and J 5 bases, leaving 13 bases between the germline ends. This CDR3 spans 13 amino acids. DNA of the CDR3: TGTGCCAGCAGCTCGAGGGGAGGGACTGAAGCTTTCTTT. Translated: CASSSRGGTEAFF.

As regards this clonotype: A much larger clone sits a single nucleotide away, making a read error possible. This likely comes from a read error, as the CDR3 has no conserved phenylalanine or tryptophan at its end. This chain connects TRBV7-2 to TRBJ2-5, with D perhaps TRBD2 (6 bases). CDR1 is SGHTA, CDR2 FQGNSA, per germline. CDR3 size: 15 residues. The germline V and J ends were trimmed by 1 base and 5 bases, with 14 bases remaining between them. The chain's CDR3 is CASSLVAGGGETQYL. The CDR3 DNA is TGTGCCAGCAGCTTAGTCGCCGGGGGTGGGGAGACCCAGTACTTG.

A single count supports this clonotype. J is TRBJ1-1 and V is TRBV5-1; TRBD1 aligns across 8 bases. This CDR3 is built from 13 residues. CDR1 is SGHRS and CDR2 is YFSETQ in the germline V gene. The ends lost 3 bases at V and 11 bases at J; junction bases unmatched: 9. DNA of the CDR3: TGCGCCAGCAGCTCCTCCGGACAGGGTGTTGCTTTCTTT. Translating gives CASSSSGQGVAFF.

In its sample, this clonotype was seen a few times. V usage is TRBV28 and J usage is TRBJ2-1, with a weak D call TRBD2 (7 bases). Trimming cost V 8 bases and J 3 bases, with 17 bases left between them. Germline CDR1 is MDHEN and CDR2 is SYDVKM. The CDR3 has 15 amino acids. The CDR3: CASVKGGAFYNEQFF. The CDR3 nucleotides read TGTGCCAGCGTCAAGGGGGGGGCATTCTACAATGAGCAGTTCTTC.

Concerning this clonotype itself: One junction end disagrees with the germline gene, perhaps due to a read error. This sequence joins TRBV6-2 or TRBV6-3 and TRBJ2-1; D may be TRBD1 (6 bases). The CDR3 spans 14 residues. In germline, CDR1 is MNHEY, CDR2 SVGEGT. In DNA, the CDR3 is TGTGTCAGCAGCGCCGGGACATACTACAATGAGCAGTTCTTC. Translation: CVSSAGTYYNEQFF.

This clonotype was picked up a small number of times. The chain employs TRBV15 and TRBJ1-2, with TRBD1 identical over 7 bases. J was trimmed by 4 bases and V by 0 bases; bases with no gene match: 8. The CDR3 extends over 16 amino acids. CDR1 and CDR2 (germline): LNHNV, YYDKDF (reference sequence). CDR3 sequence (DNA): TGTGCCACCAGCAGAGATTTAGGACAGGTTCCCTATGGCTACACCTTC. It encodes CATSRDLGQVPYGYTF.

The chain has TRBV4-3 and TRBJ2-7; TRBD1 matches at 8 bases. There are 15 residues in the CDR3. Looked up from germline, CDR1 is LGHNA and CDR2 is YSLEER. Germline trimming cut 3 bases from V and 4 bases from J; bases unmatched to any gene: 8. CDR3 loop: CASSQTGAPHYEQYF. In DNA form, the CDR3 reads TGCGCCAGCAGCCAGACAGGGGCGCCCCATTACGAGCAGTACTTC.

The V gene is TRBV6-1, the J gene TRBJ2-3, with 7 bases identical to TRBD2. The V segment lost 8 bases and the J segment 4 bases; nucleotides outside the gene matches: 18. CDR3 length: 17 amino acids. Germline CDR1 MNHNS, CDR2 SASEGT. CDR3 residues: CASRRFSGGGIADTQYF. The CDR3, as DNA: TGTGCCAGCCGTCGGTTCTCGGGCGGGGGTATCGCAGATACGCAGTATTTT.

The CDR3 nucleotides are TGCAGCGTTGAAGATGGGGGCGCCCCTGTCTACGAGCAGTACTTC. Translated: CSVEDGGAPVYEQYF. V gene TRBV29-1 combines with J gene TRBJ2-7; D might be TRBD1 (6 bases). Germline-derived CDR1 and CDR2 are SQVTM and ANQGSEA. CDR3 length: 15 amino acids. The V and J ends lost 0 bases and 3 bases respectively, with 15 bases between them.

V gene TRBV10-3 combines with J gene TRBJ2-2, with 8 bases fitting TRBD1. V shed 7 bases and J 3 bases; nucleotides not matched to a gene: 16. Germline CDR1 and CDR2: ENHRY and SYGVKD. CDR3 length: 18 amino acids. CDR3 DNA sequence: TGTGCCATCACCGAACGGGCAGGGGGCTTCGCTGACACCGGGGAGCTGTTTTTT. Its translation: CAITERAGGFADTGELFF.

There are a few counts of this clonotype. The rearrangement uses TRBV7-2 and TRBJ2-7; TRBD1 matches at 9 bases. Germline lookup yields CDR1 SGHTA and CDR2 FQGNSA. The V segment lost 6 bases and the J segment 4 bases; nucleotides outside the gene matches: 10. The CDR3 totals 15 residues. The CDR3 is CASRTRTGVGYEQYF. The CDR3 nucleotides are TGTGCCAGCAGAACCCGGACAGGGGTCGGGTACGAGCAGTACTTC.

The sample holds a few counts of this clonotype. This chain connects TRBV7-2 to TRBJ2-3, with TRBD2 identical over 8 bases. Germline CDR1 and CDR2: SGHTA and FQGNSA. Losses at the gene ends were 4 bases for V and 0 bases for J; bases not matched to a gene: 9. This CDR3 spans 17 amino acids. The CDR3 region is CASSSAVGGGSTDTQYF. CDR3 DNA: TGTGCCAGCAGCTCGGCGGTCGGGGGGGGTAGCACAGATACGCAGTATTTT.

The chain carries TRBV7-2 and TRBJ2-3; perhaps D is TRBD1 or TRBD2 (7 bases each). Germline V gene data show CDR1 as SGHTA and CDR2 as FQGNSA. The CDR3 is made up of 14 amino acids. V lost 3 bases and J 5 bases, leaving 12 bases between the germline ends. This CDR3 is CASSFRGGVDTQYF. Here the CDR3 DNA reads TGTGCCAGCAGCTTCAGGGGGGGGGTAGATACGCAGTATTTT.

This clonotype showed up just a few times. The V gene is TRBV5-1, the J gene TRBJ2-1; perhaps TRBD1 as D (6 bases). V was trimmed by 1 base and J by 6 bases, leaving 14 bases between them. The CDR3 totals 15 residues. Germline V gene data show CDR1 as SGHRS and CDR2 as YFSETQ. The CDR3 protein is CASSLLQGNGNEQFF. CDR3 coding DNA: TGCGCCAGCAGCTTGCTACAGGGAAATGGCAATGAGCAGTTCTTC.

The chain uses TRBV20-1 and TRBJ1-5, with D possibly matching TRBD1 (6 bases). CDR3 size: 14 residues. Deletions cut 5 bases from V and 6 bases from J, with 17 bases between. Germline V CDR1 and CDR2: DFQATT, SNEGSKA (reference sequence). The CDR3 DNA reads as TGCAGTGCTGGAACAGGGAGCGGTGGTCAGCCCCAGCATTTT. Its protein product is CSAGTGSGGQPQHF.

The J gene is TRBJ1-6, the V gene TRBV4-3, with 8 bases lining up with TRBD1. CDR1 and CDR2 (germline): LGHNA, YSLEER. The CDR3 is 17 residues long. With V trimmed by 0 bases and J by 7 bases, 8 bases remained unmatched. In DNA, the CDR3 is TGCGCCAGCAGCCAAGACCTATTGACAGGGGACAATTCACCCCTCCACTTT. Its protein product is CASSQDLLTGDNSPLHF.

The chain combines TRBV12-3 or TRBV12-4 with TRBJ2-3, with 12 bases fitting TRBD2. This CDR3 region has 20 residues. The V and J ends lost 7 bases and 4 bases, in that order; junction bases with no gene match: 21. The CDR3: CASTLSLTWSSGGAADTQYF. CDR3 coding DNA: TGTGCCAGCACTTTGTCTCTAACCTGGTCTAGCGGGGGGGCCGCAGATACGCAGTATTTT.

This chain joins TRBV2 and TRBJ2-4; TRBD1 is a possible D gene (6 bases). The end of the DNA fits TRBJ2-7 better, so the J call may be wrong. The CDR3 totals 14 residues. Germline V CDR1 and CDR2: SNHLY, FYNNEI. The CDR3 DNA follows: TGTGCCGGGAAGACAGGACCACACTCCTACGAGCAGTACTTC. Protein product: CAGKTGPHSYEQYF.

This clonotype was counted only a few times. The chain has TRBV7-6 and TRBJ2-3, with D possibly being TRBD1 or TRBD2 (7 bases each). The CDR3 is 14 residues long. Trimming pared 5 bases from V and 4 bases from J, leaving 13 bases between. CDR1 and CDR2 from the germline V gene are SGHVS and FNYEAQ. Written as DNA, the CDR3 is TGTGCCAGCAGCGAACAGGGGAGGGCAGATACGCAGTATTTT. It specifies CASSEQGRADTQYF.

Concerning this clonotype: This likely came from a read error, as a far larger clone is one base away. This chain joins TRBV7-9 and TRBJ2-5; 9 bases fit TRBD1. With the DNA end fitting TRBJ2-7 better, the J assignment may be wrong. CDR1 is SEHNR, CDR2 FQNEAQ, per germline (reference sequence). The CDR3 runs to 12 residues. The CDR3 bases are TGTGCCAGCAGCATGGACAGGGGCGAGCAGTACTTC. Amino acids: CASSMDRGEQYF.

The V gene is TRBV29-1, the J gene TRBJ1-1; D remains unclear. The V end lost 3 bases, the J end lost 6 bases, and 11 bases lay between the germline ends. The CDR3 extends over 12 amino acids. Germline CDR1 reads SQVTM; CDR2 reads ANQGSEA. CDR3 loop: CSVEVVGAEAFF. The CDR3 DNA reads TGCAGCGTTGAGGTGGTCGGGGCTGAAGCTTTCTTT. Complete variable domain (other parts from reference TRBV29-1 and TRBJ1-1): SAVISQKPSRDICQRGTSLTIQCQVDSQVTMMFWYRQQPGQSLTLIATANQGSEATYESGFVIDKFPISRPNLTFSTLTVSNMSPEDSSIYLCSVEVVGAEAFFGQGTRLTVV.

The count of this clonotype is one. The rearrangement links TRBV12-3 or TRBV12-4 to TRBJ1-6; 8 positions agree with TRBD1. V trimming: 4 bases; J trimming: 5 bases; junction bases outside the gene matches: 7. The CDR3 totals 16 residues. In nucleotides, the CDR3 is TGTGCCAGCAGTTCCTCCGGGACAGGCCATAATTCACCCCTCCACTTT. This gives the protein CASSSSGTGHNSPLHF.

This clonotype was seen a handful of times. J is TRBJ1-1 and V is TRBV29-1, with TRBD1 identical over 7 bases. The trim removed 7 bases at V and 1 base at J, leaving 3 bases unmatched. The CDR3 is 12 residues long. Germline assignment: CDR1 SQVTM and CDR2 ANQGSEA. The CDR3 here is CSADRANTEAFF. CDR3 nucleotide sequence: TGCAGCGCCGACAGGGCGAACACTGAAGCTTTCTTT.

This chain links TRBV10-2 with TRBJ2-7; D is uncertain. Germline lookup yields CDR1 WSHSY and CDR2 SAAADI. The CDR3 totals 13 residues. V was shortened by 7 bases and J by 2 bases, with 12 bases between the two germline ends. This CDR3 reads CASTSTAPYEQYF. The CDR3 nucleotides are TGCGCCAGCACTTCGACGGCCCCCTACGAGCAGTACTTC.

The CDR3 nucleotides read TGTGCCATCAGGAGTAGCGGGAACACCGGGGAGCTGTTTTTT. This encodes CAIRSSGNTGELFF. The chain uses TRBV10-3 and TRBJ2-2, with a weak D call TRBD2 (6 bases). CDR3 length equals 14 residues. Trimming removed 6 bases at V and 1 base at J, with 9 bases between. Per the germline V gene, CDR1 is ENHRY and CDR2 is SYGVKD.